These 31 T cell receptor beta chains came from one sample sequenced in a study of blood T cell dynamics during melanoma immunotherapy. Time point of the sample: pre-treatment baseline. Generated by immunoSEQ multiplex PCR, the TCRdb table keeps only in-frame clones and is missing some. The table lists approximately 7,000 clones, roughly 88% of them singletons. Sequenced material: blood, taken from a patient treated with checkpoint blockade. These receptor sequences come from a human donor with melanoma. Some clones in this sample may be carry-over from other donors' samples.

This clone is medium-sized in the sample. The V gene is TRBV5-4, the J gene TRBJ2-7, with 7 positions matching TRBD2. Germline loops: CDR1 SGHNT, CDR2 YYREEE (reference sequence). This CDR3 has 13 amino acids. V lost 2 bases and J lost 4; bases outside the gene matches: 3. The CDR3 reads CASSLEREYEQYF. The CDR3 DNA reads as TGTGCCAGCAGCTTAGAGCGGGAATACGAGCAGTACTTC.

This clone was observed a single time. The CDR3 coding sequence is TGTGCCAGCAGCTTAGATGCAGGGAGTTACAATGAGCAGTTCTTC. As protein: CASSLDAGSYNEQFF. The J gene is TRBJ2-1, the V gene TRBV11-2; D is tentatively TRBD1 or TRBD2 (5 bases each). Trimming took off 0 bases at V and 4 bases at J, with 10 bases between the two ends. The CDR3 is made up of 15 amino acids. Germline V gene lookup returns CDR1 SGHAT and CDR2 FQNNGV.

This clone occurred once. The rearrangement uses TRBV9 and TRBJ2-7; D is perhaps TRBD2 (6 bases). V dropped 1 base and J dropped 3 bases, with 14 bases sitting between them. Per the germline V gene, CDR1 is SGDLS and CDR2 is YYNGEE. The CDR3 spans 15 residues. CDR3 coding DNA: TGTGCCAGCAGCGTAAGGGACTTACCTCTCTACGAGCAGTACTTC. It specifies CASSVRDLPLYEQYF.

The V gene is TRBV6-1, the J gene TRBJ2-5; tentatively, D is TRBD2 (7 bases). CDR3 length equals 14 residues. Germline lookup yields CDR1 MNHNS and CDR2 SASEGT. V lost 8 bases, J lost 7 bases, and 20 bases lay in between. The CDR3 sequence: CASLEGGSGLTQYF. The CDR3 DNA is TGTGCCAGCCTCGAGGGGGGGTCGGGATTGACCCAGTACTTC.

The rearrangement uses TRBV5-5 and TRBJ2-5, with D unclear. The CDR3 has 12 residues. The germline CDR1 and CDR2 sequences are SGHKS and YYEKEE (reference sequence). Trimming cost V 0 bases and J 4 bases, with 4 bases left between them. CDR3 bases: TGTGCCAGCAGCTTGGTTGGAGAGACCCAGTACTTC. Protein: CASSLVGETQYF.

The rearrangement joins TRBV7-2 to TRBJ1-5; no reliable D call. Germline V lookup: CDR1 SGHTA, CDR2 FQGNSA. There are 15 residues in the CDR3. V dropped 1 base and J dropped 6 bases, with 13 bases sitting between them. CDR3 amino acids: CASSLDFGEGQPQHF. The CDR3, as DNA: TGTGCCAGCAGCTTAGACTTCGGGGAAGGTCAGCCCCAGCATTTT. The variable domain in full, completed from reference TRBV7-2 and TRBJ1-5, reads GAGVSQSPSNKVTEKGKDVELRCDPISGHTALYWYRQSLGQGLEFLIYFQGNSAPDKSGLPSDRFSAERTGGSVSTLTIQRTQQEDSAVYLCASSLDFGEGQPQHFGDGTRLSIL.

CDR3 protein: CASRDRVGEQYF. The DNA for the CDR3 is TGTGCCAGCCGGGACAGGGTGGGCGAGCAGTACTTC. The chain has TRBV6-6 and TRBJ2-7, with 9 bases that match TRBD1. V shed 8 bases and J 6 bases; nucleotides not matched to a gene: 5. Per germline, CDR1 MNHNY and CDR2 SVGAGI (reference sequence). The CDR3 has 12 amino acids.

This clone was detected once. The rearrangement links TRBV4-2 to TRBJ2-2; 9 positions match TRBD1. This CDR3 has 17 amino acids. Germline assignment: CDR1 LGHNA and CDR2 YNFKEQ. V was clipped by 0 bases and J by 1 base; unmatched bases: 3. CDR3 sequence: CASSQETGGVNTGELFF. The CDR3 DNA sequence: TGTGCCAGCAGCCAAGAAACAGGGGGCGTGAACACCGGGGAGCTGTTTTTT.

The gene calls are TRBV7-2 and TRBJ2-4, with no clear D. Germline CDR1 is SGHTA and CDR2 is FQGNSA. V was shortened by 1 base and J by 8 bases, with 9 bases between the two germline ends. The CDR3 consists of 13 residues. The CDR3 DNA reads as TGTGCCAGCAGCTTAGAAGGCGGTGACATTCAGTACTTC. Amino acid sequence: CASSLEGGDIQYF. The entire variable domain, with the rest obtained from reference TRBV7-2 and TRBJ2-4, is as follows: GAGVSQSPSNKVTEKGKDVELRCDPISGHTALYWYRQSLGQGLEFLIYFQGNSAPDKSGLPSDRFSAERTGGSVSTLTIQRTQQEDSAVYLCASSLEGGDIQYFGAGTRLSVL.

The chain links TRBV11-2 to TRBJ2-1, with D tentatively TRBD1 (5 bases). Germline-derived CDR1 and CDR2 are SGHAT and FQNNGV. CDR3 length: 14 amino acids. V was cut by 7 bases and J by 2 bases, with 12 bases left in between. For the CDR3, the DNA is TGTGCCAGCACCTCGGACATTACCTACAATGAGCAGTTCTTC. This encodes CASTSDITYNEQFF.

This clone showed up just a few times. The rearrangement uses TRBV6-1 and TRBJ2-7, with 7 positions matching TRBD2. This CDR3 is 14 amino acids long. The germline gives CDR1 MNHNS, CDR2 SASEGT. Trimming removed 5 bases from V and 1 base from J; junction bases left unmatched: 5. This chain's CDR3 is CASSSGIPSYEQYF. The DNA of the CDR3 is TGTGCCAGCAGTAGCGGGATCCCATCCTACGAGCAGTACTTC.

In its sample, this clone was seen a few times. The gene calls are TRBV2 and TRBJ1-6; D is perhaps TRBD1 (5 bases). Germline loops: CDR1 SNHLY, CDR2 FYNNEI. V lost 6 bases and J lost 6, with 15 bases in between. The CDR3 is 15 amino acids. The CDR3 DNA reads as TGTGCCAGCAGAGACGGGCGCGGGGGTAATTCACCCCTCCACTTT. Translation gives CASRDGRGGNSPLHF.

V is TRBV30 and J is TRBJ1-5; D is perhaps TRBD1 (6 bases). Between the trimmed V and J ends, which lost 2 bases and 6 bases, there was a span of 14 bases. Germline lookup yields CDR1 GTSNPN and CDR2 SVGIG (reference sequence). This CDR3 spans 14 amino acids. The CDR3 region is CAWSYIQGPQPQHF. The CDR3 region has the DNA TGTGCCTGGAGTTATATACAGGGTCCTCAGCCCCAGCATTTT.

For the CDR3, the DNA is TGTGCCTGGACTAGCGGGAGTGGTAATGAGCAGTTCTTC. Translating gives CAWTSGSGNEQFF. J is TRBJ2-1 and V is TRBV30; TRBD2 matches 10 bases. With V trimmed by 4 bases and J by 7 bases, 4 bases remained unmatched. The CDR3 extends over 13 amino acids. Germline CDR1 and CDR2: GTSNPN and SVGIG (reference sequence).

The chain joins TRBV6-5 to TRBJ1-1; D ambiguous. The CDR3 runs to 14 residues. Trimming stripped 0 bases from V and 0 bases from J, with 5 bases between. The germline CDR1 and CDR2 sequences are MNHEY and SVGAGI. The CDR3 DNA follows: TGTGCCAGCAGTTACTCCTCGCTGAACACTGAAGCTTTCTTT. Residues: CASSYSSLNTEAFF.

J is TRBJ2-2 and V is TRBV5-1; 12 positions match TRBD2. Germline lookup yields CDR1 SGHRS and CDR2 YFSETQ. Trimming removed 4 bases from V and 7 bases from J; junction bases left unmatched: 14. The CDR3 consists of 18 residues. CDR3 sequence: CASSPLAGGPVIGGELFF. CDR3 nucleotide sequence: TGCGCCAGCAGCCCCCTAGCGGGGGGGCCGGTTATCGGCGGGGAGCTGTTTTTT.

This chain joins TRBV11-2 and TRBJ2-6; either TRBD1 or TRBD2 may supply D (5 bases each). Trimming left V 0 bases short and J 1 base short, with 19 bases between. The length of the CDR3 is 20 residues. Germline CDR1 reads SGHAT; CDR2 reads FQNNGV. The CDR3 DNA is TGTGCCAGCAGCTTAGAGACCCCTCGGGGCGTAGCATCTGGGGCCAACGTCCTGACTTTC. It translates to CASSLETPRGVASGANVLTF.

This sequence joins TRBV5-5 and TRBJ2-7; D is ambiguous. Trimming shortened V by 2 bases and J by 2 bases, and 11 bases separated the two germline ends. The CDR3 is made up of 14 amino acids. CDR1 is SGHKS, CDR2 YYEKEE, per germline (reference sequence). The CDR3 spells CASSFALWAYEQYF. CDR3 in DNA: TGTGCCAGCAGCTTTGCTTTGTGGGCCTACGAGCAGTACTTC.

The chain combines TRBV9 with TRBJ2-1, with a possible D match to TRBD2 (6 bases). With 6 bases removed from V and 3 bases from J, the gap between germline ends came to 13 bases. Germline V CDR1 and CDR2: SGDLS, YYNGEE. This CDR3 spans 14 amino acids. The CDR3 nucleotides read TGTGCCAGCAACTCCGGGGAGGTCTACAATGAGCAGTTCTTC. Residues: CASNSGEVYNEQFF.

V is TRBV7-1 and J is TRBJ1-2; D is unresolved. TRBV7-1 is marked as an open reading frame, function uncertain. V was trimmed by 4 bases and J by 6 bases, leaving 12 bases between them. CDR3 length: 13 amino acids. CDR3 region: CASSLQLTDGYTF. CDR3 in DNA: TGTGCCAGCAGCTTACAGCTTACGGATGGCTACACCTTC.

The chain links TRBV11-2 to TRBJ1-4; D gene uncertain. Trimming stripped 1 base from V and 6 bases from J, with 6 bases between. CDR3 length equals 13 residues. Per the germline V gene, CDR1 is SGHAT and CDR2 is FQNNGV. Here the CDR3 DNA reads TGTGCCAGCAGCTTAGGGCGGGATGAAAAACTGTTTTTT. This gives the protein CASSLGRDEKLFF. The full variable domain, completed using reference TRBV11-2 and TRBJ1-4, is EAGVAQSPRYKIIEKRQSVAFWCNPISGHATLYWYQQILGQGPKLLIQFQNNGVVDDSQLPKDRFSAERLKGVDSTLKIQPAKLEDSAVYLCASSLGRDEKLFFGSGTQLSVL.

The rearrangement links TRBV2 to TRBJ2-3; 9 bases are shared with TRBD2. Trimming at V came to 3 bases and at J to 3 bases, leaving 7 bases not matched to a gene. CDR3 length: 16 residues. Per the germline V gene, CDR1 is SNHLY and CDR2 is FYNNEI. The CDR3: CASSERGGLRTDTQYF. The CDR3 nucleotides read TGTGCCAGCAGTGAGCGGGGGGGCCTCAGGACAGATACGCAGTATTTT.

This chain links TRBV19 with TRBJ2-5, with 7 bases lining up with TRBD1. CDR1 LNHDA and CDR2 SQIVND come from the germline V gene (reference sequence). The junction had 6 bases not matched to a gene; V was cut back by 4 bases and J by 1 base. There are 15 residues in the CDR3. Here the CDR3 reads CASSTVWTGQETQYF. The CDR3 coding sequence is TGTGCCAGTAGTACTGTCTGGACAGGCCAAGAGACCCAGTACTTC.

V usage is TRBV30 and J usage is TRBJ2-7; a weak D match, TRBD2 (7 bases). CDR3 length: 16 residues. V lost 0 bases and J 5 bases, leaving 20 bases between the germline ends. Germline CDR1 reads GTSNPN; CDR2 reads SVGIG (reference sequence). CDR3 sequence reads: CAWSVGGGRVNNEQYF. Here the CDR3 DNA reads TGTGCCTGGAGTGTAGGGGGGGGCCGGGTCAACAACGAGCAGTACTTC.

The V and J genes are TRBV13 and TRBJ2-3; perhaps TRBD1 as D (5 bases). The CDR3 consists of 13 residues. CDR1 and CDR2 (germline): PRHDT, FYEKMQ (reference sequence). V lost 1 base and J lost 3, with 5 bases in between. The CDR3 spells CASSLAGTDTQYF. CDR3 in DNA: TGTGCCAGCAGCTTAGCAGGGACAGATACGCAGTATTTT. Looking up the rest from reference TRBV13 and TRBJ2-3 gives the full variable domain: AAGVIQSPRHLIKEKRETATLKCYPIPRHDTVYWYQQGPGQDPQFLISFYEKMQSDKGSIPDRFSAQQFSDYHSELNMSSLELGDSALYFCASSLAGTDTQYFGPGTRLTVL.

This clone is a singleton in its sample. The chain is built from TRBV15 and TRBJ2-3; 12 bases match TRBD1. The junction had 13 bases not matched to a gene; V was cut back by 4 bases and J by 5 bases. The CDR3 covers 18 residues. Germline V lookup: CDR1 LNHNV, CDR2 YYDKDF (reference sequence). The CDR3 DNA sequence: TGTGCCACCAGCACTCCCCTAGGGACAGGGGGCAGGGAAGATACGCAGTATTTT. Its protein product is CATSTPLGTGGREDTQYF.

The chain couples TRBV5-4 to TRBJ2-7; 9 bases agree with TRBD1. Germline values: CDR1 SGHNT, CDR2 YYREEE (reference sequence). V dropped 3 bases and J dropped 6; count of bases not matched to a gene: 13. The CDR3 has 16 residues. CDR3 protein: CASSWKKSGTGLEQYF. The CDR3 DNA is TGTGCCAGCAGCTGGAAGAAATCCGGGACAGGGCTCGAGCAGTACTTC. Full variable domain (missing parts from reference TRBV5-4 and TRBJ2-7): ETGVTQSPTHLIKTRGQQVTLRCSSQSGHNTVSWYQQALGQGPQFIFQYYREEENGRGNFPPRFSGLQFPNYSSELNVNALELDDSALYLCASSWKKSGTGLEQYFGPGTRLTVT.

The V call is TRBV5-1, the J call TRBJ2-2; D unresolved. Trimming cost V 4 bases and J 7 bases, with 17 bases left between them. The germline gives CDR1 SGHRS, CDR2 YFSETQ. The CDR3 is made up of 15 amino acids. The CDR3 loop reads CASSPPWGKDGELFF. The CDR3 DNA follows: TGCGCCAGCAGCCCACCCTGGGGAAAGGACGGGGAGCTGTTTTTT. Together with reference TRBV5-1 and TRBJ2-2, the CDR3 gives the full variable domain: KAGVTQTPRYLIKTRGQQVTLSCSPISGHRSVSWYQQTPGQGLQFLFEYFSETQRNKGNFPGRFSGRQFSNSRSEMNVSTLELGDSALYLCASSPPWGKDGELFFGEGSRLTVL.

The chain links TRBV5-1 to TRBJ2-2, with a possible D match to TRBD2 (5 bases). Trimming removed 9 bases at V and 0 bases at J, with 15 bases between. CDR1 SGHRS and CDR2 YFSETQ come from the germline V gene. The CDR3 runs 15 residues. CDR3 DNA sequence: TGCGCCACCTACACCGGGGTGCCGAACACCGGGGAGCTGTTTTTT. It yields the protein CATYTGVPNTGELFF. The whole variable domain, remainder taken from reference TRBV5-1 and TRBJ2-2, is KAGVTQTPRYLIKTRGQQVTLSCSPISGHRSVSWYQQTPGQGLQFLFEYFSETQRNKGNFPGRFSGRQFSNSRSEMNVSTLELGDSALYLCATYTGVPNTGELFFGEGSRLTVL.

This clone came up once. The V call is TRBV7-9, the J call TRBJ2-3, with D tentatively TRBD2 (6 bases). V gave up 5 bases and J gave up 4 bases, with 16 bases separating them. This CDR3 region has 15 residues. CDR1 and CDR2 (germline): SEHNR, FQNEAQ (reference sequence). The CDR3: CASSQRGKEADTQYF. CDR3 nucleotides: TGTGCCAGCAGCCAACGGGGGAAGGAGGCAGATACGCAGTATTTT.

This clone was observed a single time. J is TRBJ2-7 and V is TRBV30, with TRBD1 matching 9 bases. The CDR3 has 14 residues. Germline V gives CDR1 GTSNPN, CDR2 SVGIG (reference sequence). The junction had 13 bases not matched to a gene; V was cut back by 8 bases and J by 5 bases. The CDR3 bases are TGTGCCGGTGAGGGACAGGGTGCATTTAACGAGCAGTACTTC. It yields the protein CAGEGQGAFNEQYF.